This T cell receptor beta chain was documented in a study of vaccination and CD4 T cells after COVID-19. As to treatment: roughly 10-day PBMC culture with coronavirus spike peptide pools or control peptides (ViraFEST assay). Peptide-pool expansion of antigen-specific T cells preceded TCR sequencing in ViraFEST. General study results and limits: Rising from roughly 21 to 40, the median of SARS-CoV-2-reactive clonotypes did not change significantly. Spike mono-reactive status applied to 304 of 307 vaccine-specific clones in convalescent patients.

On this clonotype itself: Its cognate antigen is unknown.

Cultured CD4+ T cell DNA underwent sequencing with the Oncomine TCR Beta short-read assay. TCRdb ran MiXCR on the PCR reads and lists one entry per CDR3 protein. The sample consists of under 20,000 distinct CDR3 sequences, roughly 51% of them appearing once. Sample: cultured CD4+ T cells from blood, taken after SARS-CoV-2 vaccination. This clonotype was obtained from a human donor with COVID-19.

CDR3 residues: CAWSRQGNQPQHF. DNA for the CDR3: TGTGCCTGGAGTCGACAGGGGAATCAGCCCCAGCATTTT. V is TRBV30 and J is TRBJ1-5, with TRBD1 matching over 8 bases. V shed 2 bases, J shed 4 bases, and the junction held 1 base outside the gene matches. The germline gives CDR1 GTSNPN, CDR2 SVGIG (reference sequence). The CDR3 covers 13 residues.